This TCR beta chain was sequenced in a study of siplizumab effects on memory and regulatory T cells (dated by TCRdb to the late 2010s). Regarding the research as a whole: The effect of the anti-CD2 antibody siplizumab on alloreactive T-cell subsets was examined in allogeneic mixed lymphocyte reactions constructed from human PBMCs.

Sorted unstimulated T cells and proliferating T cells recovered from mixed lymphocyte reactions underwent TCRbeta CDR3 sequencing. Fresh whole blood from around 11 HLA-typed healthy donors was used to isolate PBMCs. To map where alloreactive clones came from, unstimulated CD4+ non-regulatory T cells were FACS-sorted. The CDR3, from cysteine to phenylalanine, totals 14 residues. Only the CDR3 region is kept as DNA, spanning 42 bases read in frame from base 1. CDR1 and CDR2, looked up from the germline V gene (reference sequence), are LNHDA and SQIVND. Trimming costs V 5 bases and J 4 bases, and their ends lie 12 bases apart. What the research found in general, with its limitations: Among mappable alloreactive CD4+ clones, an average Treg-derived fraction of roughly 70% was observed with siplizumab, compared with roughly 28% in control reactions. Whether proliferating Tregs from siplizumab cultures were suppressive was not functionally confirmed. Unstimulated naive T cells appeared to be more diverse than memory T cells, and naive cells seemed to make a substantial contribution to the alloresponse. The cumulative frequency of alloreactive sequences that could be traced back to unstimulated CD4+ memory T cells was significantly reduced by siplizumab. A naive or memory phenotype could not be assigned to roughly 80-96% of proliferating CD4+ or CD8+ clones. Because sequences below about 10^-5 frequency were poorly captured, only a minor fraction of alloreactive clones could be mapped to unstimulated subsets.

In regard to this clone: Its antigen has not been determined. Base qualities are not recorded, but no much larger clone differs from it by a single base.

Libraries were constructed by the immunoSEQ multiplex PCR assay. Each sample had some 94,000 TCR templates assayed by the deep sequencing platform. Genomic DNA extracted from sorted T cells was used for TCRbeta CDR3 sequencing. The study's processing was this. The R programming language was used for the clonal analysis of the TCRbeta CDR3 data. Unstimulated samples were compared with post-reaction CFSE-low samples to define alloreactive CD4+ and CD8+ clones. Regulatory or non-regulatory origin of alloreactive CD4+ clones was assigned by matching sequences to the sorted unstimulated Treg and non-Treg repertoires. Drawn from immuneACCESS, this table holds only the in-frame rearrangements with V and J called that TCRdb kept. Clones are partly lost; checked studies trace under half to an unresolved V gene and leave the rest unexplained. The D gene and trimming were derived from the DNA, and the V and J assignments and clone size from that table. The sample table lists some 120,000 clones, around 94% of them with a count of one. The ten largest clonotypes hold roughly 1.5% of the sample.

The source of this sequence is a human donor in good health. Recombination joined TRBV19 with TRBJ1-5; no D gene can be assigned with confidence. Sequencing was performed on non-Treg CD4+ T cells sorted from blood. According to the study, the label for this sample's cell subset or site signals: FACS-sorted unstimulated CD4+ non-regulatory T cells. For the CDR3, the sequence is CASSFRHPNQPQHF. The DNA sequence reads TGTGCCAGTAGTTTTCGACACCCTAATCAGCCCCAGCATTTT.